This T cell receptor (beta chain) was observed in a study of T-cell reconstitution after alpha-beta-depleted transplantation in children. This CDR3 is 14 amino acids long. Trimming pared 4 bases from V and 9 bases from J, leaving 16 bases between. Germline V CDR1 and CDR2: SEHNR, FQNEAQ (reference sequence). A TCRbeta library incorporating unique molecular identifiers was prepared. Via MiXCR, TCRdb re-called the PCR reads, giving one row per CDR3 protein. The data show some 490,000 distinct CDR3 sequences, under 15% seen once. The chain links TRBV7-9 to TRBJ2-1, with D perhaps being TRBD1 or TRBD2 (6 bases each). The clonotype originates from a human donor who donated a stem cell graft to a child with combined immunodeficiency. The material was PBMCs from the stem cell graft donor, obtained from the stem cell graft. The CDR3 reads CASSSPRGQVEQFF. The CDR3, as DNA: TGTGCCAGCAGCTCCCCTCGGGGGCAAGTTGAGCAGTTCTTC.